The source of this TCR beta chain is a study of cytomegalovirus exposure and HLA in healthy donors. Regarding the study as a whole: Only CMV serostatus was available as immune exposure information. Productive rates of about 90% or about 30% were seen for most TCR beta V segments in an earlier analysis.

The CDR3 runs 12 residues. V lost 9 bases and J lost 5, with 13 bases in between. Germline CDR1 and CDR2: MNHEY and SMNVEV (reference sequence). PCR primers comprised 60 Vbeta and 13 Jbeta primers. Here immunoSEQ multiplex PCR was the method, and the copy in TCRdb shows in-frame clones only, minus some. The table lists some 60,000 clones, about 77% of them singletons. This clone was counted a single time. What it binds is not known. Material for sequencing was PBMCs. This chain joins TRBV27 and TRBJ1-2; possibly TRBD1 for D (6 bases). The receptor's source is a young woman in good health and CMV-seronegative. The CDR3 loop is CASQGSGYGYTF. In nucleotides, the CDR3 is TGTGCCAGTCAGGGGTCTGGGTATGGCTACACCTTC.